The entry below describes one T cell receptor (beta chain). Its target is unknown. The data are from a study of cytomegalovirus exposure and HLA in healthy donors. For the study at large: The 100 to 150 validation repertoires, a later analysis reported, used the same platform as the 550 to 700 repertoires from the first cohort. Study outcomes and limitations: As confirmed in vitro, three CMV-associated chains were specific for CMV antigens.

Assay: immunoSEQ multiplex PCR; the TCRdb copy retains only in-frame clones and omits some. The sample has fewer than 200,000 clones, around 90% seen once. This CDR3 has 17 amino acids. V lost 6 bases, J lost 2 bases, and 16 bases stayed unmatched. Germline V gene data show CDR1 as MDHEN and CDR2 as SYDVKM. The clonotype was recovered from a young woman in good health and CMV-seropositive. The sample taken for sequencing was PBMCs. V and J are TRBV28 and TRBJ2-7, with 7 bases matching TRBD1. As DNA, the CDR3 is TGTGCCAGCAGCTTTACCCTACACAGGGGCCAGACCTACGAGCAGTACTTC. It specifies CASSFTLHRGQTYEQYF. The variable domain in full, with the rest retrieved from reference TRBV28 and TRBJ2-7, is DVKVTQSSRYLVKRTGEKVFLECVQDMDHENMFWYRQDPGLGLRLIYFSYDVKMKEKGDIPEGYSVSREKKERFSLILESASTNQTSMYLCASSFTLHRGQTYEQYFGPGTRLTVT.